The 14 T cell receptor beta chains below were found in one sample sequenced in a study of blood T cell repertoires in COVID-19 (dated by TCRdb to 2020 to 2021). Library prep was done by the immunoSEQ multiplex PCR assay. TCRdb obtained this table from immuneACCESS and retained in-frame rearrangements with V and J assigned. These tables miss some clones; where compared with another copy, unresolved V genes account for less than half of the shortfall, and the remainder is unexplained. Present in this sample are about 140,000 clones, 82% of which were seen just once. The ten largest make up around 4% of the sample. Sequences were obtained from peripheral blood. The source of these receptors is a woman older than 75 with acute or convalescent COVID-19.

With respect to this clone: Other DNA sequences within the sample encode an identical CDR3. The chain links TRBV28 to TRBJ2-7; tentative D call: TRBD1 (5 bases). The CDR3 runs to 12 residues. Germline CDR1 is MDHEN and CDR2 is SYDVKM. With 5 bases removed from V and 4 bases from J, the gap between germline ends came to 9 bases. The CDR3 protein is CASSLQGYEQYF. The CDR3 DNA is TGTGCCAGCAGTCTGCAGGGTTACGAGCAGTACTTC.

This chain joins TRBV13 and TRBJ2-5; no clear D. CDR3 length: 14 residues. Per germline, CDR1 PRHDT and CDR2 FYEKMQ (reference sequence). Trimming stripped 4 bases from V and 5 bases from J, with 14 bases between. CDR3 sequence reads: CASSSLESIETQYF. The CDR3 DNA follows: TGTGCCAGCAGCTCTCTAGAGTCAATTGAGACCCAGTACTTC.

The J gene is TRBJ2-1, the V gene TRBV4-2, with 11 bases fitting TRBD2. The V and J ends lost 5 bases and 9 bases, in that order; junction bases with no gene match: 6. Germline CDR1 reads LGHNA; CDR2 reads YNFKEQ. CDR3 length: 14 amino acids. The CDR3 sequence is CASSEGLAGVEQFF. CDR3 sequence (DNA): TGTGCCAGCAGCGAAGGACTAGCGGGCGTTGAGCAGTTCTTC.

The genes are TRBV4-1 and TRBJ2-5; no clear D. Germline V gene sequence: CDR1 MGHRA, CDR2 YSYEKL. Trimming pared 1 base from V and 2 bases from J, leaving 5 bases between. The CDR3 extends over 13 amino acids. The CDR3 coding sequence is TGCGCCAGCAGCCAAGTCCCTCAAGAGACCCAGTACTTC. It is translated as CASSQVPQETQYF.

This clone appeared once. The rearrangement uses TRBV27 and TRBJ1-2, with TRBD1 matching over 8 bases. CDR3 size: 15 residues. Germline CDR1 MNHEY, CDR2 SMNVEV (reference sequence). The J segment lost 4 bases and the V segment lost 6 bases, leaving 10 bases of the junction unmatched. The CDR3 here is CASRWNLDRVYGYTF. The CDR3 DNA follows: TGTGCCAGCAGGTGGAATCTGGACAGGGTCTATGGCTACACCTTC.

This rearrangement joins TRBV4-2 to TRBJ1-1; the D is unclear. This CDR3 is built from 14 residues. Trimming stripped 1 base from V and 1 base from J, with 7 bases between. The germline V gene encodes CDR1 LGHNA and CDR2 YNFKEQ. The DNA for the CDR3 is TGTGCCAGCAGCCAAGTACAGAGGAACACTGAAGCTTTCTTT. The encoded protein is CASSQVQRNTEAFF.

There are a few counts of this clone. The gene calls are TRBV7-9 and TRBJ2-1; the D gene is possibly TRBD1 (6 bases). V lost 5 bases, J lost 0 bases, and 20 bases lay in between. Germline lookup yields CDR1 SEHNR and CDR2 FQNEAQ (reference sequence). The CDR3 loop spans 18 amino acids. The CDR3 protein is CASSPSGSRGSSYNEQFF. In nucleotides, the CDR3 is TGTGCCAGCAGCCCTAGTGGATCGAGGGGGAGCTCCTACAATGAGCAGTTCTTC.

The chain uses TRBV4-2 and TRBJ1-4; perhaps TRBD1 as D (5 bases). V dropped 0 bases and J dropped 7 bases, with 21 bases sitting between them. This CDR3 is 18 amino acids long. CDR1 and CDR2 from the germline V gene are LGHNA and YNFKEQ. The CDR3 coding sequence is TGTGCCAGCAGCCAAGAGGTCCCCCAGGGCAGGGCGAGTGAAAAACTGTTTTTT. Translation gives CASSQEVPQGRASEKLFF.

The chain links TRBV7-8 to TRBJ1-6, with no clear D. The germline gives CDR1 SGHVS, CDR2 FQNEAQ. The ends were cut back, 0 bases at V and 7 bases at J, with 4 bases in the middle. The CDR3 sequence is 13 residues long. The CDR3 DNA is TGTGCCAGCAGCTTAGCGGCAAATTCACCCCTCCACTTT. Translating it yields CASSLAANSPLHF.

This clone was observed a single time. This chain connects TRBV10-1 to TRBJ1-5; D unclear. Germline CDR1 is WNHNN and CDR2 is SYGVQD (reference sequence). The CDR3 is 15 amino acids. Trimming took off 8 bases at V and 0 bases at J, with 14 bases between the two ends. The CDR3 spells CASPGRGNSNQPQHF. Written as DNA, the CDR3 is TGCGCCAGCCCCGGACGGGGAAATAGCAATCAGCCCCAGCATTTT.

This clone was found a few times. CDR3 loop: CASSKYGYTF. The CDR3 nucleotides are TGTGCCAGCAGCAAATATGGCTACACCTTC. The chain carries TRBV28 and TRBJ1-2, with D unresolved. Trimming cost V 6 bases and J 5 bases, with 4 bases left between them. The germline V gene has CDR1 MDHEN and CDR2 SYDVKM. The CDR3 consists of 10 residues.

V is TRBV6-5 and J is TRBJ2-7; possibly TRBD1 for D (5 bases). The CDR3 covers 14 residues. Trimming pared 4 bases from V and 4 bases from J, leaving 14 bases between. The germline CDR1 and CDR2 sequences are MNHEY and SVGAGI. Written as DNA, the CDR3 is TGTGCCAGCAGTTTTGAAAAACAGGATTACGAGCAGTACTTC. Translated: CASSFEKQDYEQYF.

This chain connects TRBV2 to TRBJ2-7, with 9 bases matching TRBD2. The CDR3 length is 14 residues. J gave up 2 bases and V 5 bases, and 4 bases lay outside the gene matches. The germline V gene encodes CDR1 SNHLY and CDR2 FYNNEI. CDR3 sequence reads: CASSMGGGAYEQYF. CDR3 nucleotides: TGTGCCAGCAGTATGGGCGGGGGGGCCTACGAGCAGTACTTC.

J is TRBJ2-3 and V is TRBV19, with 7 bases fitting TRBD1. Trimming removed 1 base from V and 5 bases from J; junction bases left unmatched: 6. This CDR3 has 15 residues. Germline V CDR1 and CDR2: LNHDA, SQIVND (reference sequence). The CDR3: CASSIGTTGLDTQYF. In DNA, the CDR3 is TGTGCCAGTAGTATAGGGACGACAGGGTTAGATACGCAGTATTTT.